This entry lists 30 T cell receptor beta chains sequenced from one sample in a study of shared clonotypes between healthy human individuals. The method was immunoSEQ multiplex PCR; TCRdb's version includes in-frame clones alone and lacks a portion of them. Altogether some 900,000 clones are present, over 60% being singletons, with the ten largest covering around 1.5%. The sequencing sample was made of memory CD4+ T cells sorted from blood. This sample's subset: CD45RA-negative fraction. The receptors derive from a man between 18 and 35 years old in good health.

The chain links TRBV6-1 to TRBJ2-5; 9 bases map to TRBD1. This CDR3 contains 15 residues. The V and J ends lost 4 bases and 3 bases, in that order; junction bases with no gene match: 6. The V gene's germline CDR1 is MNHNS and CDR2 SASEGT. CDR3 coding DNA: TGTGCCAGCAGTGTCTACCGGGACAGGGAAGAGACCCAGTACTTC. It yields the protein CASSVYRDREETQYF.

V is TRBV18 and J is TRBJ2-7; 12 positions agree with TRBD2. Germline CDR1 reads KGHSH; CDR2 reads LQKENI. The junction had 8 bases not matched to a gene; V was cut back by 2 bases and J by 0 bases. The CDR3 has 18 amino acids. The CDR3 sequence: CASSPSPPTSGSSYEQYF. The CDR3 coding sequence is TGTGCCAGCTCACCATCACCCCCGACTAGCGGGAGCTCCTACGAGCAGTACTTC.

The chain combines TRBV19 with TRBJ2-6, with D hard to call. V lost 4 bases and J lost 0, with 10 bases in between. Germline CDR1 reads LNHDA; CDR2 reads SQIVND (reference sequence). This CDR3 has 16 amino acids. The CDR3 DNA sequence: TGTGCCAGTAGTACTTTTGCCATCTCTGGGGCCAACGTCCTGACTTTC. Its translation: CASSTFAISGANVLTF.

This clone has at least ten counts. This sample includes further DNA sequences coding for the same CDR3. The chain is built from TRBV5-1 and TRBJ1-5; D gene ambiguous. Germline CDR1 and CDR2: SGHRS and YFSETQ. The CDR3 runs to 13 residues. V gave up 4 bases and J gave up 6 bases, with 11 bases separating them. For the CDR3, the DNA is TGCGCCAGCAGCCCAGGACCAGGTCAGCCCCAGCATTTT. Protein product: CASSPGPGQPQHF.

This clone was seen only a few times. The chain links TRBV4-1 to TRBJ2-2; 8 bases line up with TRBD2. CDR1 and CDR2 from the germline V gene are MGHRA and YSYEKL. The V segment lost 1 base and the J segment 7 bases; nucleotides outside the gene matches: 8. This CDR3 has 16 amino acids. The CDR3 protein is CASSQGFSGTGGELFF. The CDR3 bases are TGCGCCAGCAGCCAAGGTTTTAGCGGGACTGGCGGGGAGCTGTTTTTT.

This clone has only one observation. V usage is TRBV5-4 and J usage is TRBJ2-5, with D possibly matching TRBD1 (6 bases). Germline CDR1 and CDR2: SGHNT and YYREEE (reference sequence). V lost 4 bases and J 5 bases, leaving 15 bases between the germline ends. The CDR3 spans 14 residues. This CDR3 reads CASSRKQGSETQYF. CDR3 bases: TGTGCCAGCAGCCGGAAACAGGGAAGCGAGACCCAGTACTTC.

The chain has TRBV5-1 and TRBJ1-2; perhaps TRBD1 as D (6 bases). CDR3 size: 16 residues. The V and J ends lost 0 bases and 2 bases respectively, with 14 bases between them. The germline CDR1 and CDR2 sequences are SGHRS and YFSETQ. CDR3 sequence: CASSLAVSGQNYGYTF. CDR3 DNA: TGCGCCAGCAGCTTGGCCGTATCAGGACAGAACTATGGCTACACCTTC. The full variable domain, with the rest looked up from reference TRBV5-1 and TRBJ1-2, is KAGVTQTPRYLIKTRGQQVTLSCSPISGHRSVSWYQQTPGQGLQFLFEYFSETQRNKGNFPGRFSGRQFSNSRSEMNVSTLELGDSALYLCASSLAVSGQNYGYTFGSGTRLTVV.

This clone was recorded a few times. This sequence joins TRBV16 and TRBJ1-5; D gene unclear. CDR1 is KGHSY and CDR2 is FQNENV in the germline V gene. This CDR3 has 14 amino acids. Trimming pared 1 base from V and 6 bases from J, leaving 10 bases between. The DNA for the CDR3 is TGTGCCAGCAGCCAATATAACAGCGGTCAGCCCCAGCATTTT. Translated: CASSQYNSGQPQHF.

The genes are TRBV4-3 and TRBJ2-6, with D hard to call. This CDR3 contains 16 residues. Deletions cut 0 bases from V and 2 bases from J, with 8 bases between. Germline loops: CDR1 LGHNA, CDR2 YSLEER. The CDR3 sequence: CASSQDRSAGANVLTF. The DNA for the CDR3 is TGCGCCAGCAGCCAAGATCGGTCGGCTGGGGCCAACGTCCTGACTTTC.

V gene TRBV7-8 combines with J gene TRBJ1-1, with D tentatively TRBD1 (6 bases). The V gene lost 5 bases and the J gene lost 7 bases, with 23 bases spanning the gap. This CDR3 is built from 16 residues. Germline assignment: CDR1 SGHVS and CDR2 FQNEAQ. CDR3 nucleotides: TGTGCCAGCAGCGCCCGGGACATACCCCTAGGGGGTGAAGCTTTCTTT. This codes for CASSARDIPLGGEAFF.

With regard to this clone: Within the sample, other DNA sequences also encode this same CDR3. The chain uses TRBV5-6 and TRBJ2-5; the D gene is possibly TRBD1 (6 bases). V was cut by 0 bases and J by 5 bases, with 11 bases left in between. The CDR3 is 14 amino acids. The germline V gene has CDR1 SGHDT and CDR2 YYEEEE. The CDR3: CASSLGQGSETQYF. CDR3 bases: TGTGCCAGCAGCTTGGGCCAGGGGAGCGAGACCCAGTACTTC.

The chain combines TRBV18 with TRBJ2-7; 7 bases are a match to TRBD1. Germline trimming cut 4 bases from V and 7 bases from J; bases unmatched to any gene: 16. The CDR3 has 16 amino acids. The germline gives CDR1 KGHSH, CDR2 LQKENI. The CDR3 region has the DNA TGTGCCAGCTCACTTTCGACAGGGACGCGTCCGGGTGAGCAGTACTTC. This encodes CASSLSTGTRPGEQYF.

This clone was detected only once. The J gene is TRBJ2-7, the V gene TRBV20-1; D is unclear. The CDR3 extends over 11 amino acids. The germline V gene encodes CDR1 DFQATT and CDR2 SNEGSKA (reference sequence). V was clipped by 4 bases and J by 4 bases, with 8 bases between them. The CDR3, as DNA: TGCAGTGCTACCCCGGTTTACGAGCAGTACTTC. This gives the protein CSATPVYEQYF.

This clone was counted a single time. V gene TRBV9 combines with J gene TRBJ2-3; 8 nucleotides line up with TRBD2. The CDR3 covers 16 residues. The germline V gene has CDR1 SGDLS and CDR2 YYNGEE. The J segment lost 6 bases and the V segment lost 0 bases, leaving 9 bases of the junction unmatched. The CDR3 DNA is TGTGCCAGCAGCGTAGCGGCTAGCGGGCGCCAGGATACGCAGTATTTT. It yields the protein CASSVAASGRQDTQYF.

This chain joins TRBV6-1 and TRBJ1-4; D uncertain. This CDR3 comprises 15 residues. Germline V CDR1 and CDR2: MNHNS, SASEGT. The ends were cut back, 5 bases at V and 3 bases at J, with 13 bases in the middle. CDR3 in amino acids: CASSPFFPPNEKLFF. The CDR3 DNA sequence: TGTGCCAGCAGTCCCTTCTTCCCCCCTAATGAAAAACTGTTTTTT.

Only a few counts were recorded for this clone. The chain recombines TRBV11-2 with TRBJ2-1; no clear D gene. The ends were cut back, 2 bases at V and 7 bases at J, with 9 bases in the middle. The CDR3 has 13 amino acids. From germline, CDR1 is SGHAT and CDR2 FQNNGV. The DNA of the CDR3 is TGTGCCAGCAGCTTACTTAGTTTGAATGAGCAGTTCTTC. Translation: CASSLLSLNEQFF.

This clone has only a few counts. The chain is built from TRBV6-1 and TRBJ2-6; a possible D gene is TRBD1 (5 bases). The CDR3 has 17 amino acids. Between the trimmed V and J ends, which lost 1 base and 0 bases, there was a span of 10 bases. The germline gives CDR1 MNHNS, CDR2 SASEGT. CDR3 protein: CASSEGFDSSGANVLTF. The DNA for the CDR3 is TGTGCCAGCAGTGAAGGCTTCGACAGCTCTGGGGCCAACGTCCTGACTTTC.

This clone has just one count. CDR3: CASSTRTSGGSETQYF. For the CDR3, the DNA is TGTGCCAGCTCAACCCGGACTAGCGGGGGGTCGGAGACCCAGTACTTC. V and J are TRBV18 and TRBJ2-5; 14 bases are shared with TRBD2. CDR1 and CDR2 from the germline V gene are KGHSH and LQKENI. The CDR3 is 16 amino acids. With V trimmed by 5 bases and J by 5 bases, 7 bases remained unmatched.

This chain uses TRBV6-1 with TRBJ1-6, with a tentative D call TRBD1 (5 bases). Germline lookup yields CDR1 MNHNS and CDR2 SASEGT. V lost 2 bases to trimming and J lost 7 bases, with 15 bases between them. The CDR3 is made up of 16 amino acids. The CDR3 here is CASSELGGQENSPLHF. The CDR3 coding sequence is TGTGCCAGCAGTGAATTGGGGGGTCAGGAGAATTCACCCCTCCACTTT.

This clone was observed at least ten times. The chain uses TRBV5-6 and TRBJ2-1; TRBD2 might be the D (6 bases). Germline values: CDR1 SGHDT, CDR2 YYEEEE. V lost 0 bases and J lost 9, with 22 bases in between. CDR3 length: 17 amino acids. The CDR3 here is CASSLAVKILLGGEQFF. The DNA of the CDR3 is TGTGCCAGCAGCTTGGCCGTTAAAATCCTGCTGGGGGGTGAGCAGTTCTTC.

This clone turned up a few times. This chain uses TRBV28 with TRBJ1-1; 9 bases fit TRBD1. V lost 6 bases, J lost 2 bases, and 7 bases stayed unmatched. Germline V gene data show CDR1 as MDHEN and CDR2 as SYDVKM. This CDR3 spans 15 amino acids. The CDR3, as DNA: TGTGCCAGCAGATCCTACAGGGGGCATAACACTGAAGCTTTCTTT. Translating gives CASRSYRGHNTEAFF. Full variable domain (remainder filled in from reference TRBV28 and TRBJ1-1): DVKVTQSSRYLVKRTGEKVFLECVQDMDHENMFWYRQDPGLGLRLIYFSYDVKMKEKGDIPEGYSVSREKKERFSLILESASTNQTSMYLCASRSYRGHNTEAFFGQGTRLTVV.

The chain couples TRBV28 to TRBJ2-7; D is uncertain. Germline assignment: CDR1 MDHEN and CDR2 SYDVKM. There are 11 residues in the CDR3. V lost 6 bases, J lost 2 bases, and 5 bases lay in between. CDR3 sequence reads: CASRDPYEQYF. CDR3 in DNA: TGTGCCAGCAGGGACCCCTACGAGCAGTACTTC.

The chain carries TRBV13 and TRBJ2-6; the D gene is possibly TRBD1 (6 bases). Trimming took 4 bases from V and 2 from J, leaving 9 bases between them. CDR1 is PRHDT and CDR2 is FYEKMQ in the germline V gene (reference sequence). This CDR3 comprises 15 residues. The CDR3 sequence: CASSYAGAGANVLTF. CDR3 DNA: TGTGCCAGCAGCTACGCAGGGGCTGGGGCCAACGTCCTGACTTTC.

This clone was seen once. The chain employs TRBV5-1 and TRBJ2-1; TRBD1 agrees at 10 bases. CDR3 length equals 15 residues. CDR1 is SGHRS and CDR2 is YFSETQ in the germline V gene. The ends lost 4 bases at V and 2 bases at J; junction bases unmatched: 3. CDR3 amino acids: CASSPGQGTYNEQFF. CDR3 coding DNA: TGCGCCAGCAGCCCGGGACAGGGGACCTACAATGAGCAGTTCTTC.

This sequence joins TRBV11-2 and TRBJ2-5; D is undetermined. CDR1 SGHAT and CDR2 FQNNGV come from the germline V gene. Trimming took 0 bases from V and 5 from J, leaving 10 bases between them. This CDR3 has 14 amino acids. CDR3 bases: TGTGCCAGCAGCTTAGAGGGTACCTTGGAGACCCAGTACTTC. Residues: CASSLEGTLETQYF.

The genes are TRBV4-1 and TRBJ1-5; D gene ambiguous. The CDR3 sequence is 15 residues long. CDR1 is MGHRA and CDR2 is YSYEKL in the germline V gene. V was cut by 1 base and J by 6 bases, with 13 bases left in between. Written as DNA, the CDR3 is TGCGCCAGCAGCCAAGTGCTCGGCTCAGGTCAGCCCCAGCATTTT. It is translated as CASSQVLGSGQPQHF.

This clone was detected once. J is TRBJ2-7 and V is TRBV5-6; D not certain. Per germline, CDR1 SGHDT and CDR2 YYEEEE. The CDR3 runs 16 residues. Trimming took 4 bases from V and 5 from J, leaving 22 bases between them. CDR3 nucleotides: TGTGCCAGCAGCCAGTTAGGTTACCAAGGGTCCCACGAGCAGTACTTC. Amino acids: CASSQLGYQGSHEQYF.

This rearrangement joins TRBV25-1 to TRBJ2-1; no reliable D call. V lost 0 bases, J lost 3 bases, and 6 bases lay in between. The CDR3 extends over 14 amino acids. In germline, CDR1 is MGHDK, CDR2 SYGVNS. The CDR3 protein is CASSEYTDYNEQFF. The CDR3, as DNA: TGTGCCAGCAGTGAATATACAGACTACAATGAGCAGTTCTTC.

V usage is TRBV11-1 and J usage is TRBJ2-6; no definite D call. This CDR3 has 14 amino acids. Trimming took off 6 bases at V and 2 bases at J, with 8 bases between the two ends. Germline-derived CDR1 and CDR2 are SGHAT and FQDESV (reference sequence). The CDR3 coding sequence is TGTGCCAGCAGTTATCGACCTGGGGCCAACGTCCTGACTTTC. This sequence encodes CASSYRPGANVLTF.

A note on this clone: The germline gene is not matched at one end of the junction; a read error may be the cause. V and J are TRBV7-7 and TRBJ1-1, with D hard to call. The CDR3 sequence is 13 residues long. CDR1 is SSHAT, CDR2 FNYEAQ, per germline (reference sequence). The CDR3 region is CASSLSQNTEAFF. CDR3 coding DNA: TGTGCTAGCAGCTTATCTCAGAACACTGAAGCTTTCTTT. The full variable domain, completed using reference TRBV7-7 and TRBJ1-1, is GAGVSQSPRYKVTKRGQDVTLRCDPISSHATLYWYQQALGQGPEFLTYFNYEAQPDKSGLPSDRFSAERPEGSISTLTIQRTEQRDSAMYRCASSLSQNTEAFFGQGTRLTVV.